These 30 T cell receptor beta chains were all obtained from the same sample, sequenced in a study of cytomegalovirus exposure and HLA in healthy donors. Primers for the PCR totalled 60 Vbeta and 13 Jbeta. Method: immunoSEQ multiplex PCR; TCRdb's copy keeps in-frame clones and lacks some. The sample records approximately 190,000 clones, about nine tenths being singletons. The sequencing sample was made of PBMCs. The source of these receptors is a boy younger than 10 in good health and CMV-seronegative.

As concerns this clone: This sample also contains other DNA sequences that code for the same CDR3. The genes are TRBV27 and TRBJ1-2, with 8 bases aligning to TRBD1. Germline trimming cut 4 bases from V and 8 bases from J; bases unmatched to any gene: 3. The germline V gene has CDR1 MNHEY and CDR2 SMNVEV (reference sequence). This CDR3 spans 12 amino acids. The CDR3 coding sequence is TGTGCCAGCAGTTCCGGGACAGGAGGCTACACCTTC. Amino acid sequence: CASSSGTGGYTF.

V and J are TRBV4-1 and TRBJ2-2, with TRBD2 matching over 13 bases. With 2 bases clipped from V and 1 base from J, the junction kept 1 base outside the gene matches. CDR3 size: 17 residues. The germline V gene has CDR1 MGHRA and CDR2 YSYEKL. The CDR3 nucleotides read TGCGCCAGCAGCCAAAGACTAGCGGGAGGGAACACCGGGGAGCTGTTTTTT. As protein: CASSQRLAGGNTGELFF.

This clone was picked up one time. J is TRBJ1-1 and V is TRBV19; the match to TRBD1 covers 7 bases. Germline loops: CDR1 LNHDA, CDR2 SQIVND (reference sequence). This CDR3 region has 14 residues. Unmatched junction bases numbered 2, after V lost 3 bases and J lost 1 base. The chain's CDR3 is CASSMTGQNTEAFF. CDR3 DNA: TGTGCCAGTAGTATGACAGGGCAGAACACTGAAGCTTTCTTT.

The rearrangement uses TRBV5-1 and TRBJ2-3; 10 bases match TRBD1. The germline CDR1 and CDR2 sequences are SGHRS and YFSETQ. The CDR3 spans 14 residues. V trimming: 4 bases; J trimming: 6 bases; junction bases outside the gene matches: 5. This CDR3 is CASSTDRGADTQYF. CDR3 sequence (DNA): TGCGCCAGCAGCACGGACAGGGGGGCGGATACGCAGTATTTT.

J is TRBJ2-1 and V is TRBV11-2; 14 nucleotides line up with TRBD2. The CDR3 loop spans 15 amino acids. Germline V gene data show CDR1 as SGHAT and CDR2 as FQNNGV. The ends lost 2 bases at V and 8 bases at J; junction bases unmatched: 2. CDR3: CASSLRLAGGHEQFF. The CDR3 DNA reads TGTGCCAGCAGCTTAAGACTAGCGGGGGGGCATGAGCAGTTCTTC.

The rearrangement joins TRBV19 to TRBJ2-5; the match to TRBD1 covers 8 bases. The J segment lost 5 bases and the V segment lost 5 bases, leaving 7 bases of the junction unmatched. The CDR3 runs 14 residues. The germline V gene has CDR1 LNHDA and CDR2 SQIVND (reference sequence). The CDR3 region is CASSPGQGVETQYF. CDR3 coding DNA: TGTGCCAGTAGTCCCGGACAGGGCGTGGAGACCCAGTACTTC.

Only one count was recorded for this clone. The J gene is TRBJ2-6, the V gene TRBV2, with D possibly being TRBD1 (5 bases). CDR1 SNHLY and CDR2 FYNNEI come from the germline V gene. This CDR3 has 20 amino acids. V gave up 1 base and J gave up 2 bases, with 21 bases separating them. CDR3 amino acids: CASSEGWSGSLAPGANVLTF. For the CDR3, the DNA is TGTGCCAGCAGTGAAGGATGGTCAGGGTCTTTGGCCCCTGGGGCCAACGTCCTGACTTTC.

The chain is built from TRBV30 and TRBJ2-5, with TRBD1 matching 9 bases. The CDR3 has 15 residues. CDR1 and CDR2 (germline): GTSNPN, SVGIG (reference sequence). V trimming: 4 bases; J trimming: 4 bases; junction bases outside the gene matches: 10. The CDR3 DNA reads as TGTGCCTGGACCGGTGGACAGGGGCGTGCAGAGACCCAGTACTTC. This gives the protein CAWTGGQGRAETQYF.

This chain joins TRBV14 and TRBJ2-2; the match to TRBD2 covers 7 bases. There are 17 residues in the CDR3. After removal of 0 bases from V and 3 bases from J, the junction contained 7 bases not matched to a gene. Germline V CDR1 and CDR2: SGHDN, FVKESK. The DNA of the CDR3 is TGTGCCAGCAGCCAAGAGCCCAGCGGGGTTTACACCGGGGAGCTGTTTTTT. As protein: CASSQEPSGVYTGELFF.

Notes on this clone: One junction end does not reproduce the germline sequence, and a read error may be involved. The CDR3 DNA reads as TGTGCCAGCAGCTCCCAGGCGGGAGCATTAGATTTT. Amino acid sequence: CASSSQAGALDF. The V gene is TRBV25-1, the J gene TRBJ2-3, with 7 nucleotides matching TRBD2. CDR3 size: 12 residues. Germline V lookup: CDR1 MGHDK, CDR2 SYGVNS.

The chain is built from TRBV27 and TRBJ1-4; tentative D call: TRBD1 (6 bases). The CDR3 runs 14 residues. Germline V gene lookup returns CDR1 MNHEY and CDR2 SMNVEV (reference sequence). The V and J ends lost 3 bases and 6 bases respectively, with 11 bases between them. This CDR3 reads CASSFSRGYEKLFF. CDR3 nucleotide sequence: TGTGCCAGCAGTTTCTCCAGGGGATATGAAAAACTGTTTTTT.

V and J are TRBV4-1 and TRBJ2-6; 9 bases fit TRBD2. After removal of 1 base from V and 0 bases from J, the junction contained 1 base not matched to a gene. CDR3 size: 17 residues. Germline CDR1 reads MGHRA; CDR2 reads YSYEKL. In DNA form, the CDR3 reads TGCGCCAGCAGCCAAGGGCGGGGGGGCTCTGGGGCCAACGTCCTGACTTTC. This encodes CASSQGRGGSGANVLTF.

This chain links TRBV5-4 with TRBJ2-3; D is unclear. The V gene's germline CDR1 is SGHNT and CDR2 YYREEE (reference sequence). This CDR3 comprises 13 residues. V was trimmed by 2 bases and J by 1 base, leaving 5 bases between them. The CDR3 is CASSFTGTDTQYF. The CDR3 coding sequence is TGTGCCAGCAGCTTCACAGGCACAGATACGCAGTATTTT.

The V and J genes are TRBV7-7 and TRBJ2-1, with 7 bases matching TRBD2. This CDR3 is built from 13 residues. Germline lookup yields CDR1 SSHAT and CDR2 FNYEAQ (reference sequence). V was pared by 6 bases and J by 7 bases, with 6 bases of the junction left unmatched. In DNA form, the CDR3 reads TGTGCCAGCAGTCTAGCCGGGGGGAATGAGCAGTTCTTC. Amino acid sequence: CASSLAGGNEQFF.

The CDR3 is CASSYVGGHLFF. The CDR3 DNA sequence: TGTGCCAGCAGTTACGTAGGGGGACATCTGTTTTTT. This chain links TRBV7-9 with TRBJ1-4, with a tentative D call TRBD1 (6 bases). This CDR3 has 12 amino acids. Trimming cost V 6 bases and J 14 bases, with 16 bases left between them. Germline V gene data show CDR1 as SEHNR and CDR2 as FQNEAQ (reference sequence).

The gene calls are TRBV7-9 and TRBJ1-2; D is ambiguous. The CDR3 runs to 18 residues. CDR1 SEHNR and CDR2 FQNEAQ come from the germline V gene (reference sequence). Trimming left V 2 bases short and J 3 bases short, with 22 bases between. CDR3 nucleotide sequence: TGTGCCAGCAGCTTACCCCAGGCCGCCCCCGCCCTGCACTATGGCTACACCTTC. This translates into CASSLPQAAPALHYGYTF.

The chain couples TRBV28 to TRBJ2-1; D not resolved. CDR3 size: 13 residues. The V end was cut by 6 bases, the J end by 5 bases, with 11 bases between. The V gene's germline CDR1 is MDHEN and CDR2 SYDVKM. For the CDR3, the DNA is TGTGCCAGCAGGTTGGCGGCGGACAATGAGCAGTTCTTC. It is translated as CASRLAADNEQFF.

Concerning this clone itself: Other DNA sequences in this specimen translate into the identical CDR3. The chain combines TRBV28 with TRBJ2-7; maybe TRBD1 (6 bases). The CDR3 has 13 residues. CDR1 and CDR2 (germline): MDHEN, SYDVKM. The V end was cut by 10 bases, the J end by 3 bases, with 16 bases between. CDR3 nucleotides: TGTGCCACCCACCAGACAGGAGACTACGAGCAGTACTTC. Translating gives CATHQTGDYEQYF.

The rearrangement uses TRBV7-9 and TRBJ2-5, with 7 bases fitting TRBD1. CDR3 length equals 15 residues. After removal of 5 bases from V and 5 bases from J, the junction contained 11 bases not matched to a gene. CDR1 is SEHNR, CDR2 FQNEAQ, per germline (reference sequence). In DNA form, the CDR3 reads TGTGCCAGCAGCAGCTCAGGGGGTGATCCGGAGACCCAGTACTTC. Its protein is CASSSSGGDPETQYF.

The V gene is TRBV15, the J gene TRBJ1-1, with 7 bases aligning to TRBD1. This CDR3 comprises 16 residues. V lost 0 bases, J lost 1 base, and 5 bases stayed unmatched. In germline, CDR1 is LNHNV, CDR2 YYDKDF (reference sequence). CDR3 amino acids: CATSRDGGGWNTEAFF. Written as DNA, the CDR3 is TGTGCCACCAGCAGAGACGGAGGGGGCTGGAACACTGAAGCTTTCTTT.

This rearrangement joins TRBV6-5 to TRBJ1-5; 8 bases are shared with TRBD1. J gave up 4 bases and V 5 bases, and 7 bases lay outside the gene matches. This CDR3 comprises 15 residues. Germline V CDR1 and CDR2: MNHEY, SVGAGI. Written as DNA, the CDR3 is TGTGCCAGCAGTCTATCCGGGACAGGTAATCAGCCCCAGCATTTT. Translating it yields CASSLSGTGNQPQHF.

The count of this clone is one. CDR3 sequence reads: CASSLHRGLDIETQYF. The CDR3 nucleotides are TGTGCCAGCAGCCTCCACAGGGGGCTAGATATAGAGACCCAGTACTTC. This chain links TRBV7-8 with TRBJ2-5; 9 bases align to TRBD1. Germline V gene data show CDR1 as SGHVS and CDR2 as FQNEAQ. This CDR3 has 16 amino acids. V shed 5 bases, J shed 4 bases, and the junction held 11 bases outside the gene matches.

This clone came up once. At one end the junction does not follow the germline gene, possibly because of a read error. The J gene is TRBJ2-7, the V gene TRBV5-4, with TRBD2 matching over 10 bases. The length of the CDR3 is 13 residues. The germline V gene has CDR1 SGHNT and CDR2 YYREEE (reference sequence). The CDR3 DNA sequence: TGTACCAGCAGCTTAGCGGGGGGAGACGAGCAGTACTTC. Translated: CTSSLAGGDEQYF.

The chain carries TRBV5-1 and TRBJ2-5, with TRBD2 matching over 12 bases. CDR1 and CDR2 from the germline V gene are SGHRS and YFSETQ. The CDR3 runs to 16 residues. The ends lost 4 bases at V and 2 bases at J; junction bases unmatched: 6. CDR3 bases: TGCGCCAGCAGCATTGGACTAGCGGGATTACAAGAGACCCAGTACTTC. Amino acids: CASSIGLAGLQETQYF.

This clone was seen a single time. Written as DNA, the CDR3 is TGTGCCACCACTACAGGGGAGTGGACAGATACGCAGTATTTT. It codes for CATTTGEWTDTQYF. The chain combines TRBV19 with TRBJ2-3; 7 nucleotides agree with TRBD1. Germline CDR1 is LNHDA and CDR2 is SQIVND (reference sequence). V dropped 10 bases and J dropped 3; count of bases not matched to a gene: 10. This CDR3 comprises 14 residues. Full variable domain (outside the CDR3, taken from reference TRBV19 and TRBJ2-3): DGGITQSPKYLFRKEGQNVTLSCEQNLNHDAMYWYRQDPGQGLRLIYYSQIVNDFQKGDIAEGYSVSREKKESFPLTVTSAQKNPTAFYLCATTTGEWTDTQYFGPGTRLTVL.

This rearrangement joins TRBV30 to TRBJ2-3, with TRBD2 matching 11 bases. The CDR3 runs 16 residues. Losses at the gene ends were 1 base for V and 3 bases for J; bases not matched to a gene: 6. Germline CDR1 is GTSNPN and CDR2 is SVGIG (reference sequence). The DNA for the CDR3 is TGTGCCTGGAGTGCTATGGGGACTAGCGGTACAGATACGCAGTATTTT. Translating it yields CAWSAMGTSGTDTQYF.

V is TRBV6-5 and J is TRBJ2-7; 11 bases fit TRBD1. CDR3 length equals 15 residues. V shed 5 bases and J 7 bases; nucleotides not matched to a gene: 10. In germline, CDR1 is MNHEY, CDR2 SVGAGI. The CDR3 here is CASSPGTGGTSEQYF. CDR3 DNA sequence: TGTGCCAGCAGTCCCGGGACAGGGGGAACGAGTGAGCAGTACTTC.

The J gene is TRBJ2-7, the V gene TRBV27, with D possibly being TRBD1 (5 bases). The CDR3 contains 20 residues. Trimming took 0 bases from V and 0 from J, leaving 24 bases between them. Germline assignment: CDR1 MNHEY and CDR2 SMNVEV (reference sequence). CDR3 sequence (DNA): TGTGCCAGCAGTTTATCGGGCCGTGGGTGGTTGGAAGACAGCTCCTACGAGCAGTACTTC. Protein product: CASSLSGRGWLEDSSYEQYF.

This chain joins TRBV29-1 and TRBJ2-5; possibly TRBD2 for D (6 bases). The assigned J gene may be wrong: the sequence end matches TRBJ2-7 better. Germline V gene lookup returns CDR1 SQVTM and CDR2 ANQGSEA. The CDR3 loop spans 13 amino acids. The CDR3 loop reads CSVVREFGYEQYF. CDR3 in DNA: TGCAGCGTTGTCCGGGAGTTTGGCTACGAGCAGTACTTC.

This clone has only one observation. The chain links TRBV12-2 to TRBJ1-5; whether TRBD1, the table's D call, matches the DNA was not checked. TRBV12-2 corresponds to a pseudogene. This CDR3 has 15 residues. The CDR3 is CASRLSRGALRPQHF. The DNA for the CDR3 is TGTGCAAGTCGCCTTAGCAGGGGTGCTTTAAGGCCCCAGCATTTT.